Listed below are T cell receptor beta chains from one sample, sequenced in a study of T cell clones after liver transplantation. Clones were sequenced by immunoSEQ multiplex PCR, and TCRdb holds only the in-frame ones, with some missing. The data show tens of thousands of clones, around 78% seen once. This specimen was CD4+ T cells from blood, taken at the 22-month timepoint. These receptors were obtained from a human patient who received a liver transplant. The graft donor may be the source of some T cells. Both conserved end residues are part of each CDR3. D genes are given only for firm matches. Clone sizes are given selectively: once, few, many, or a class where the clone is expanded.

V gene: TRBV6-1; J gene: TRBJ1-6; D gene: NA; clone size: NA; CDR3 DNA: TGTGCCAGCACTCCCGGCCCCTATAATTCACCCCTCCACTTT; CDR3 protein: CASTPGPYNSPLHF
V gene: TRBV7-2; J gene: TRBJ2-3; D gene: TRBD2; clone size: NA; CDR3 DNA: TGTGCCAGCAGCCCTTCATTAGCGGGAGCGGGAGATACGCAGTATTTT; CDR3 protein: CASSPSLAGAGDTQYF
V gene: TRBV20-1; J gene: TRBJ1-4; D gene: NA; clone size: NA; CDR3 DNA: TGCAGTTCGAAGTTTGGTGAAAAACTGTTTTTT; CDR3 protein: CSSKFGEKLFF
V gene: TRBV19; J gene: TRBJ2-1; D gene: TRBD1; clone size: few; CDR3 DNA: TGTGCCAGTACGACGGGACAGGGGACCTACAATGAGCAGTTCTTC; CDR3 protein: CASTTGQGTYNEQFF
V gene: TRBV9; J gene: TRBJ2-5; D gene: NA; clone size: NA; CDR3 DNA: TGTGCCAGCTCCCGCGCGTGGGGGGAGACCCAGTACTTC; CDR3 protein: CASSRAWGETQYF
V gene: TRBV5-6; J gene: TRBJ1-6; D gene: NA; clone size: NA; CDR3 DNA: TGTGCCAGCAGCTTGGGACAGAATTCACCCCTCCACTTT; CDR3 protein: CASSLGQNSPLHF
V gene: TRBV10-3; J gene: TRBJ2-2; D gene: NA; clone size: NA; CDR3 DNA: TGTGCCAGCGGGACTCCTTCCACCGGGGAGCTGTTTTTT; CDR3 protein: CASGTPSTGELFF
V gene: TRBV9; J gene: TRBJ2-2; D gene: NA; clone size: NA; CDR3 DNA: TGTGCCAGCAGCGAACACAGTGCAGTCACCGGGGAGCTGTTTTTT; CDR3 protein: CASSEHSAVTGELFF
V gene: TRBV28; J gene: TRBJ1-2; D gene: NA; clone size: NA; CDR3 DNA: TGTGCCAGCAGTGACCCTGGGGGGACCCTCTATGGCTACACCTTC; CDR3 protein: CASSDPGGTLYGYTF
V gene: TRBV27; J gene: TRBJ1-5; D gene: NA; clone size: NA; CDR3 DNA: TGTGCCAGCAGTTTGGCCAACAATCAGCCCCAGCATTTT; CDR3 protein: CASSLANNQPQHF
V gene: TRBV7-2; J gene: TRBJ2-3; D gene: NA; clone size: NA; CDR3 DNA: TGTGCCAGCAGCCCGAGTACAGGGAACACAGATACGCAGTATTTT; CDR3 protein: CASSPSTGNTDTQYF
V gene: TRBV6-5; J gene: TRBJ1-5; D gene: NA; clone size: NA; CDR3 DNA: TGTGCCAGCAGTTACTCGCCGGGGGCGAGCAATCAGCCCCAGCATTTT; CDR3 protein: CASSYSPGASNQPQHF
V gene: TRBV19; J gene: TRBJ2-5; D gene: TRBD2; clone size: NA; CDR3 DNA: TGTGCCAGTAGTATAGGTGAGAGCGGGGGTCAAGAGACCCAGTACTTC; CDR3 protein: CASSIGESGGQETQYF
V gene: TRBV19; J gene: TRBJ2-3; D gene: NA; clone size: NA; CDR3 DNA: TGTGCCAGTAGTATCCGGCGGAGCACAGATACGCAGTATTTT; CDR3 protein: CASSIRRSTDTQYF
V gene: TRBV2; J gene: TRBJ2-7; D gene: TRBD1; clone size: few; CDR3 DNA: TGTGCCAGCAACCGGGACAGGGACAACGAGCAGTACTTC; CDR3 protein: CASNRDRDNEQYF
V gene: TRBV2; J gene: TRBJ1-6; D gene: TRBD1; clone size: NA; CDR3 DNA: TGTGCCAGCACCCTGACGGGGACAGGGACCTCACCCCTCCACTTT; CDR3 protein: CASTLTGTGTSPLHF
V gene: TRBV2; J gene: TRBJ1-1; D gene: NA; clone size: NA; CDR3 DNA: TGTGCCAGCAGTGAACCGGGGGGCACTGAAGCTTTCTTT; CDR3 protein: CASSEPGGTEAFF
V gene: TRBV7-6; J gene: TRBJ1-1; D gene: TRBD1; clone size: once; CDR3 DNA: TGTGCCAGCAGCCCCAGGGGGGGGAACACTGAAGCTTTCTTT; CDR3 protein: CASSPRGGNTEAFF
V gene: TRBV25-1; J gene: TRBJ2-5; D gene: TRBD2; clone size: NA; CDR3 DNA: TGTGCCAGCAGTGAATACGGGCTAGCGGACCAAGAGACCCAGTACTTC; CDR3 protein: CASSEYGLADQETQYF
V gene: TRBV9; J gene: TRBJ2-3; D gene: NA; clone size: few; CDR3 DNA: TGTGCCAGCAGCCCCCGGGACCAAAGCACAGATACGCAGTATTTT; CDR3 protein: CASSPRDQSTDTQYF
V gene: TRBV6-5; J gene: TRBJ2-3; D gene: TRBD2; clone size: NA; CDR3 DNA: TGTGCCAGCAGTCCGCGGACTAGCGGGGGCAATACGCAGTATTTT; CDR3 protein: CASSPRTSGGNTQYF
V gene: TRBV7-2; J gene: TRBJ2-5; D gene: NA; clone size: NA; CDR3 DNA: TGTGCCAGCACCTACAGTGGGAGGACCAACCAAGAGACCCAGTACTTC; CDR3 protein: CASTYSGRTNQETQYF
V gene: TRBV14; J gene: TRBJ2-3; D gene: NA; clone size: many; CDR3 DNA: TGTGCCAGCAGCTTAGCAGATACGCAGTATTTT; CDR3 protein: CASSLADTQYF
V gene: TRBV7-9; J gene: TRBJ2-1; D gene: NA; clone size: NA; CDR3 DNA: TGTGCCAGCAGCCTAACGACTAGATACAATGAGCAGTTCTTC; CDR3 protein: CASSLTTRYNEQFF
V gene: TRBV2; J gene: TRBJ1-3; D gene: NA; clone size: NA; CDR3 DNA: TGTGCCAGCAGTGAAGGCGCGGACGCACCCATGGACACCATATATTTT; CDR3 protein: CASSEGADAPMDTIYF
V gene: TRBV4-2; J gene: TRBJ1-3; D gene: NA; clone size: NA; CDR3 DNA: TGTGCCAGCAGCCAAGGGCGGAGCTCTGGAAACACCATATATTTT; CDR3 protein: CASSQGRSSGNTIYF
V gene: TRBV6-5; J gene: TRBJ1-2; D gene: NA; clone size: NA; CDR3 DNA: TGTGCCAGCAGTTTCGACAGCTACTATGGCTACACCTTC; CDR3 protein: CASSFDSYYGYTF
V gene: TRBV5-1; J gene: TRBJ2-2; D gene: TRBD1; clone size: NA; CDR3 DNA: TGCGCCAGCCGGACAGGGGGAACGAACACCGGGGAGCTGTTTTTT; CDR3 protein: CASRTGGTNTGELFF
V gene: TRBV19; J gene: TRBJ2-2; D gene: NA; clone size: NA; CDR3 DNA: TGTGCCAGTAGTCAAGGGACACTGAACACCGGGGAGCTGTTTTTT; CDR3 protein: CASSQGTLNTGELFF
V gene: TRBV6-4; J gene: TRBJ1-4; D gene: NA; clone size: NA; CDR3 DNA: TGTGCCAGCAGTGTAGAACATATCCGGCCCGCGGATGAAAAACTGTTTTTT; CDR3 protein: CASSVEHIRPADEKLFF
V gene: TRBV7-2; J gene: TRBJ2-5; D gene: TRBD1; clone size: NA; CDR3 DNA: TGTGCCAGCAGCTTCGGGACAGGCCAAGAGACCCAGTACTTC; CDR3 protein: CASSFGTGQETQYF
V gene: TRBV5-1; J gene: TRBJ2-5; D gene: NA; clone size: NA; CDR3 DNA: TGCGCCAGCAGCTTACAGGGGAGGGGGGAGACCCAGTACTTC; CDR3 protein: CASSLQGRGETQYF
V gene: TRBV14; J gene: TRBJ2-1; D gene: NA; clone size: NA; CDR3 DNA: TGTGCCAGCAGCCCACCCGACAGGTCCTCCTGGCGGGGCAATGAGCAGTTCTTC; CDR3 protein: CASSPPDRSSWRGNEQFF
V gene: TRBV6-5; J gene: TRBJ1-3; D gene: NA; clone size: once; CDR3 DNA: TGTGCCAGCAGCTCCAAAACTAGGGGAGGAAACACCATATATTTT; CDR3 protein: CASSSKTRGGNTIYF
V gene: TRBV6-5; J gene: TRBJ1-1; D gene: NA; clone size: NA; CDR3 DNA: TGTGCCAGCAGTTACGGGAATACCCAAGCTTTCTTT; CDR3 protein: CASSYGNTQAFF
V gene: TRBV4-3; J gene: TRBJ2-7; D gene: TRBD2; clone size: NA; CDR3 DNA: TGCGCCAGCAGCCAAGACCCAGCTAGCGGGGGCTTTAACGAGCAGTACTTC; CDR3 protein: CASSQDPASGGFNEQYF
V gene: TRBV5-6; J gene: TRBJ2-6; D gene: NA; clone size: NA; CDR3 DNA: TGTGCCAGCAGCGCAGTCTCTGGGGCCAACGTCCTGACTTTC; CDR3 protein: CASSAVSGANVLTF
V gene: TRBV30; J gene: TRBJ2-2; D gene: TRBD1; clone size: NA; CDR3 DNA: TGTGCCTGGATTCAGGACAGGGGTTCGAACACCGGGGAGCTGTTTTTT; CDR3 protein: CAWIQDRGSNTGELFF
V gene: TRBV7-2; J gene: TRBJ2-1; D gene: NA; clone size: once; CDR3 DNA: TGTGCCAGCAGTCACCCGACTACGGAGCAGTTCTTC; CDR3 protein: CASSHPTTEQFF
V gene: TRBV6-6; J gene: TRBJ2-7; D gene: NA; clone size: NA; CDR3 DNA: TGTGCCAGCAACGGACCCTACGAGCAGTACTTC; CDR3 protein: CASNGPYEQYF
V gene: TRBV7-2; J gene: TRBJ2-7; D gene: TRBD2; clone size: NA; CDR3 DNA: TGTGCCAGCAGCTCTATACCTAGCGGGAGTTACGACGAGCAGTACTTC; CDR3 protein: CASSSIPSGSYDEQYF
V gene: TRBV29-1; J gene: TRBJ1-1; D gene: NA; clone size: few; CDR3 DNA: TGCAGCGTTGAATTCCGCGGGAACACTGAAGCTTTCTTT; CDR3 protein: CSVEFRGNTEAFF
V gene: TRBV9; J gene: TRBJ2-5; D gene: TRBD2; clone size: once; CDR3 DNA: TGTGCCAGCAGCTCCGCGGGGGATGGGGAGACCCAGTACTTC; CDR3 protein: CASSSAGDGETQYF
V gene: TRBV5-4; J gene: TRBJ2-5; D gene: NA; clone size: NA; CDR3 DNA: TGTGCCAGCAGCTTAACTCGAGAGACCCAGTACTTC; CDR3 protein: CASSLTRETQYF
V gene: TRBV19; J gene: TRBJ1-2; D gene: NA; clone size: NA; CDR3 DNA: TGTGCCAGTACCGACAGATACTATGGCTACACCTTC; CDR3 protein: CASTDRYYGYTF
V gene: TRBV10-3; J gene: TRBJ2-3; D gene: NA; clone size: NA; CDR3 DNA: TGTGCCATCAGTGACCCCACGTCTAGCACAGATACGCAGTATTTT; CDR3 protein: CAISDPTSSTDTQYF
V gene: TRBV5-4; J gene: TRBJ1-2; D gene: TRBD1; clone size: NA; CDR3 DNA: TGTGCCAGCAGCAACATAGCGAGGGGACAGAAATATGGCTACACCTTC; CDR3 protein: CASSNIARGQKYGYTF